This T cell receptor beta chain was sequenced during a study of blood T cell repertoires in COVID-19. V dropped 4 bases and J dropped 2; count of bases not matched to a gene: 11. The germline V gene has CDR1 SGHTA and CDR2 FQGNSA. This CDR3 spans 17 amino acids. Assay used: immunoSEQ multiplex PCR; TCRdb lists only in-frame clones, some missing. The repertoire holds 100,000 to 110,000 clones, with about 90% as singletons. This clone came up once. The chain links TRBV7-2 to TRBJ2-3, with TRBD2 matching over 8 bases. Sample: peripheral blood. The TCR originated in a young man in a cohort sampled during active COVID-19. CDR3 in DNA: TGTGCCAGCAGCTCCCGACTGCGGGGGGATCTCACAGATACGCAGTATTTT. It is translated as CASSSRLRGDLTDTQYF.